This T cell receptor beta chain was recovered during a study of Graves' ophthalmopathy and Graves' hyperthyroidism. Researchers took RNA transcripts and amplified TCR beta CDR3 regions from them. First-round RT-PCR with HTBI primers preceded a second-round multiplex PCR. TCRdb recomputed calls from the multiplex PCR reads with MiXCR, one row per CDR3 protein. The data show about 220,000 distinct CDR3 sequences, with 20% to 25% seen just once and roughly 40% held by the top ten. Losses at the gene ends were 6 bases for V and 4 bases for J; bases not matched to a gene: 20. There are 19 residues in the CDR3. Germline V gene data show CDR1 as MNHEY and CDR2 as SVGAGI. This clonotype showed up many times. Sampling over 8 ml of fresh peripheral blood provided the PBMCs.

The chain recombines TRBV6-5 with TRBJ1-5; TRBD1 matches 8 bases. This receptor was taken from a woman in her forties or fifties with Graves' ophthalmopathy. Sequences were obtained from peripheral blood. Here the CDR3 DNA reads TGTGCCAGCAGGTCCAGGGGGCAGGGTGGCCCTATATTTAATCAGCCCCAGCATTTT. Encoded protein: CASRSRGQGGPIFNQPQHF.